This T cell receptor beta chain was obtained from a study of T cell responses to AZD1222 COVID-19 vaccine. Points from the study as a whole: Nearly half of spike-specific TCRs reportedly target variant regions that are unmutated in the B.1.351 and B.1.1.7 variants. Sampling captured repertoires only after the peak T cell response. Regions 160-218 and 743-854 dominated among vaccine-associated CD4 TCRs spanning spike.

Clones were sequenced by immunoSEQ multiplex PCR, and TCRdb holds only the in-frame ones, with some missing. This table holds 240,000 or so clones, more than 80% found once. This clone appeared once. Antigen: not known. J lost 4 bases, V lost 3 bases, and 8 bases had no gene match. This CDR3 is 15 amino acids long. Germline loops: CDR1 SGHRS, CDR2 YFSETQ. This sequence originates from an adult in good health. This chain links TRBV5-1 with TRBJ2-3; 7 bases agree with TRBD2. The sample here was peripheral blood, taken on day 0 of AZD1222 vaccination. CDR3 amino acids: CASSSDLGRADTQYF. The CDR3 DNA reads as TGCGCCAGCAGCTCTGACTTAGGGAGGGCAGATACGCAGTATTTT.